The present T cell receptor (beta chain) was sequenced within a study of T cell responses to AZD1222 COVID-19 vaccine. Study-level information: Second doses that came at about 4 or about 12 weeks were put together.

General study findings and limits: Sampling captured repertoires only after the peak T cell response. Baseline seropositivity occurred in only six AZD1222 recipients.

V lost 1 base and J lost 8; bases outside the gene matches: 11. The CDR3 contains 15 residues. In germline, CDR1 is SQVTM, CDR2 ANQGSEA. Notes on this clone: Its target is not known.

Data came from immunoSEQ multiplex PCR; TCRdb stores just in-frame clones and leaves some out. The data contain under 80,000 clones, around 84% of them singletons. The rearrangement joins TRBV29-1 to TRBJ1-2, with TRBD1 identical over 9 bases. Here the sequenced sample was peripheral blood, taken on day 0 of AZD1222 vaccination. The receptor was derived from an adult in good health. CDR3 coding DNA: TGCAGCGTTGAAGCCGCCGGGACAGGGAGATTGGGCTACACCTTC. Protein: CSVEAAGTGRLGYTF.